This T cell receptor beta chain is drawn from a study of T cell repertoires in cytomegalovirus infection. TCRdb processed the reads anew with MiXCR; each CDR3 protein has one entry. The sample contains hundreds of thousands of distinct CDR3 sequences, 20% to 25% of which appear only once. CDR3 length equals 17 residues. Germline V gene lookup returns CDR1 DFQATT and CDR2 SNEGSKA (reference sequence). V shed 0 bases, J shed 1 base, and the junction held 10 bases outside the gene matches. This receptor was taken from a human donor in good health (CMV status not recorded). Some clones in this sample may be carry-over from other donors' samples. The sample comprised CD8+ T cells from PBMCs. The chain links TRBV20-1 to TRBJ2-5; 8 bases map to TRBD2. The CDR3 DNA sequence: TGCAGTGCTAGAGAGCGGGGGGTCCCATTCCGCCAAGAGACCCAGTACTTC. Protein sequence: CSARERGVPFRQETQYF.